A single sample is the source of the 6 T cell receptor beta chains below, sequenced in a study of T cell repertoires in ileal Crohn's disease. Time point noted: neoterminal ileum biopsy at postoperative endoscopy, about 6 months after surgery. The table came from immunoSEQ multiplex PCR; TCRdb's copy has only in-frame clones and leaves some out. The repertoire has under 6,000 clones, roughly 74% of them found once; the top ten carry roughly 36%. The sample taken for sequencing was ileal tissue. Receptors were obtained from an adult with Crohn's disease.

The rearrangement links TRBV9 to TRBJ2-7, with TRBD2 matching 11 bases. The trim removed 3 bases at V and 2 bases at J, leaving 4 bases unmatched. Germline V gene sequence: CDR1 SGDLS, CDR2 YYNGEE. The CDR3 runs 15 residues. The CDR3 DNA follows: TGTGCCAGCAGCGCTAGCGGGGGGACAACCTACGAGCAGTACTTC. This sequence encodes CASSASGGTTYEQYF.

This clone has a single count. This sample includes further DNA sequences coding for the same CDR3. V usage is TRBV13 and J usage is TRBJ2-5; no reliable D call. CDR1 and CDR2 from the germline V gene are PRHDT and FYEKMQ (reference sequence). Trimming left V 3 bases short and J 0 bases short, with 8 bases between. The CDR3 length is 14 residues. The CDR3 protein is CASSFRTDQETQYF. The CDR3 DNA reads as TGTGCCAGCAGCTTCCGGACGGACCAAGAGACCCAGTACTTC.

The chain links TRBV14 to TRBJ2-1; D call uncertain. Trimming took 3 bases from V and 7 from J, leaving 7 bases between them. The CDR3 contains 12 residues. CDR1 SGHDN and CDR2 FVKESK come from the germline V gene. The CDR3 DNA reads as TGTGCCAGCAGCCATCTGTCTAATGAGCAGTTCTTC. Amino acids: CASSHLSNEQFF.

The chain uses TRBV6-5 and TRBJ1-1; no clear D. The germline V gene encodes CDR1 MNHEY and CDR2 SVGAGI. Trimming took off 0 bases at V and 2 bases at J, with 13 bases between the two ends. The CDR3 covers 16 residues. Here the CDR3 DNA reads TGTGCCAGCAGTTACTCGACGCTGAGGGCCAACACTGAAGCTTTCTTT. Translated, it gives CASSYSTLRANTEAFF.

In nucleotides, the CDR3 is TGTGCCAGCAGTTCTGGGGTAGCGGGGACCCTGAACACCGGGGAGCTGTTTTTT. It yields the protein CASSSGVAGTLNTGELFF. The chain combines TRBV12-1 with TRBJ2-2; TRBD2 is taken as the D call from the table, unchecked against the DNA. TRBV12-1 is shown as a pseudogene. The CDR3 is made up of 18 amino acids.

This chain uses TRBV5-4 with TRBJ2-3, with D perhaps matching TRBD2 (6 bases). The V end lost 4 bases, the J end lost 4 bases, and 13 bases lay between the germline ends. The CDR3 covers 14 residues. Germline V gives CDR1 SGHNT, CDR2 YYREEE (reference sequence). The CDR3 loop is CASSAWGDADTQYF. CDR3 in DNA: TGTGCCAGCAGCGCCTGGGGGGATGCAGATACGCAGTATTTT.